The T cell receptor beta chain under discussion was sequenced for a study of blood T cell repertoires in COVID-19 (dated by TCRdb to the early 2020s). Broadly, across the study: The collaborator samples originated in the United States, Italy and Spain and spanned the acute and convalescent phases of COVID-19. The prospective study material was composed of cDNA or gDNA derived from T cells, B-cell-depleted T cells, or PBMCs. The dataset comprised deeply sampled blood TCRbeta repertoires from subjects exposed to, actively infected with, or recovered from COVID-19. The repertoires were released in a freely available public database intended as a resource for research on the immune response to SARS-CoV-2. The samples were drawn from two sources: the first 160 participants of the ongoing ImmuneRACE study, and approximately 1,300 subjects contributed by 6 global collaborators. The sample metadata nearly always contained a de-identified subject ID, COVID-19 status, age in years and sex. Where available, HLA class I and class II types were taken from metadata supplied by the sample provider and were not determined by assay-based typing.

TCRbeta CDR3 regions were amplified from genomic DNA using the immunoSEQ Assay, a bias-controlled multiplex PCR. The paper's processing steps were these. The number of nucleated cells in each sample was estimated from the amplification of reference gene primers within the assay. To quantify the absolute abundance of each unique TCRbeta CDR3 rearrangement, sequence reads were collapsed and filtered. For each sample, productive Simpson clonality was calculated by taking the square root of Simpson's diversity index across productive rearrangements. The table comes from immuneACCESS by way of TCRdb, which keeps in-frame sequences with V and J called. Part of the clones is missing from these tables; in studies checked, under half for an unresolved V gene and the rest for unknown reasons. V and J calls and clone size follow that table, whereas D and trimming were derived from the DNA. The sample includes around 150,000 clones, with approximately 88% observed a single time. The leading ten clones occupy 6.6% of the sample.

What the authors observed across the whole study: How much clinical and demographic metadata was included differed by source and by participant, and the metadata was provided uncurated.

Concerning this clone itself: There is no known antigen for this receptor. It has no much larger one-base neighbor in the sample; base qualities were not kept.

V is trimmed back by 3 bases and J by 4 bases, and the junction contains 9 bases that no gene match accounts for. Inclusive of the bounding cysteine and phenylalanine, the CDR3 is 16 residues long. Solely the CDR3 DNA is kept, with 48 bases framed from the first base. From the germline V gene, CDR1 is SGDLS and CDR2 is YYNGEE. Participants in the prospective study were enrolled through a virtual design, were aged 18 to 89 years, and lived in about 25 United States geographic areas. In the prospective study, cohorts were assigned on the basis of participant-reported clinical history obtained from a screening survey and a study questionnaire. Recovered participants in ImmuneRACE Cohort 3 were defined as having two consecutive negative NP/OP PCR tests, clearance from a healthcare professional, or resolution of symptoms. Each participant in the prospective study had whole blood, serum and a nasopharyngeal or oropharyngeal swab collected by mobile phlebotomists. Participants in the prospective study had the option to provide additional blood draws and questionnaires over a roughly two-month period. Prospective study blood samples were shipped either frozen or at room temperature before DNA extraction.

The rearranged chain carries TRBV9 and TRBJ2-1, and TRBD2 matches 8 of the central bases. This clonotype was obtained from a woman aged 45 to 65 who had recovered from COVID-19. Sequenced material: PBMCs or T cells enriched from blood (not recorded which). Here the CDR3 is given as CASSAPGGGGYNEQFF. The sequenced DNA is TGTGCCAGCAGCGCCCCGGGGGGCGGGGGGTACAATGAGCAGTTCTTC.